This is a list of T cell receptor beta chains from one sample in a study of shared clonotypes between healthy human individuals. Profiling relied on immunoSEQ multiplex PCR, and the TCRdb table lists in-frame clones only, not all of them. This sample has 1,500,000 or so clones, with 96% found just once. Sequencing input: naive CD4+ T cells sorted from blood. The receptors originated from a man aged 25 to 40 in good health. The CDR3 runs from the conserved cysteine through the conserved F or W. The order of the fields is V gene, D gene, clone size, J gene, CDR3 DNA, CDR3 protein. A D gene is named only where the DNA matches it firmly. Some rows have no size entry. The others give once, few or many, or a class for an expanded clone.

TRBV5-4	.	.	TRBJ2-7	TGTGCCAGCAGCCCTCCGGGGGGCAACGAGCAGTACTTC	CASSPPGGNEQYF
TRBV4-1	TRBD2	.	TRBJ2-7	TGCGCCAGCAGCCTCATAGCGGGGGAGGGCTACGAGCAGTACTTC	CASSLIAGEGYEQYF
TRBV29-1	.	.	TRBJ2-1	TGCAGCGTTGAAGATCTCCGGAAGTCTATCAATGAGCAGTTCTTC	CSVEDLRKSINEQFF
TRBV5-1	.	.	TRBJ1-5	TGCGCCAGCAGCTCGACAGGTGATCAGCCCCAGCATTTT	CASSSTGDQPQHF
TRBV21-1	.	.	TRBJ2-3	TGTGCTCAGAACCATATCAGTAGCACAGATACGCAGTATTTT	CAQNHISSTDTQYF
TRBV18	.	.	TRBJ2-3	TGTGCCAGCTCACCATATCGCAGCGGTACTAGCACAGATACGCAGTATTTT	CASSPYRSGTSTDTQYF
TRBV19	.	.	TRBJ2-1	TGTGCCAGTAGCCCCCCGGCGGGGACTTCCTACAATGAGCAGTTCTTC	CASSPPAGTSYNEQFF
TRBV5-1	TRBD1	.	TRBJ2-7	TGCGCCAGCAGGGTCCTGACAGGGGGCGCTAGCGAGCAGTACTTC	CASRVLTGGASEQYF
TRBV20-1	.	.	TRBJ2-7	TGCAGTGCTAGGTCCACTGAGCAGTACTTC	CSARSTEQYF
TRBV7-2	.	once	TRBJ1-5	TGTGCCAGCAGCTACACAGGGTCTGGCAATCAGCCCCAGCATTTT	CASSYTGSGNQPQHF
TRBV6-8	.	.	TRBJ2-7	TGTGCCAGCAGTAACAAAAACCGGGACTTCTACGAGCAGTACTTC	CASSNKNRDFYEQYF
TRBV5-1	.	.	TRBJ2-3	TGCGCCAGCAGCTCGGTAATAGCCACAGATACGCAGTATTTT	CASSSVIATDTQYF
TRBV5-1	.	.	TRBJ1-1	TGCGCCAGCAGCTTGGAAGCTTACAATGTTGAAGCTTTCTTT	CASSLEAYNVEAFF
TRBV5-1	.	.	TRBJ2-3	TGCGCCAGCAGCCCGGAGGGGGCCTCCCGCACAGATACGCAGTATTTT	CASSPEGASRTDTQYF
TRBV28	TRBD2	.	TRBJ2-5	TGTGCCAGCAGTTTTGCTAGCGGGGTAGAGACCCAGTACTTC	CASSFASGVETQYF
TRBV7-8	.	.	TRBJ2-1	TGTGCCAGCAGCGGGGTGGAAGGTTGGACTTACAATGAGCAGTTCTTC	CASSGVEGWTYNEQFF
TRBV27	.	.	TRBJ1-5	TGTGCCAGCAGTTTATCGCCCGGGGGCGGCAATCAGCCCCAGCATTTT	CASSLSPGGGNQPQHF
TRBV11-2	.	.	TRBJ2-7	TGTGCCAGCAGCTGGCAGACCTATCTCGAGCAGTACTTC	CASSWQTYLEQYF
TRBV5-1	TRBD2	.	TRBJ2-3	TGCGCCAGCAGCTTCGGCGGGGGAGGAGATACGCAGTATTTT	CASSFGGGGDTQYF
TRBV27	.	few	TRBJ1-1	TGTGCCAGCATCGGAGGGACGGCCTTAGGCACTGAAGCTTTCTTT	CASIGGTALGTEAFF
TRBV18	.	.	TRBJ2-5	TGTGCCAGCTCACTTTCGCTAAGTTCGGAGACCCAGTACTTC	CASSLSLSSETQYF
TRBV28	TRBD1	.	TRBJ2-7	TGTGCCAGTAAATTGGCCGGGACAGGGCAAGGGTACGAGCAGTACTTC	CASKLAGTGQGYEQYF
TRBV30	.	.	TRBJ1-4	TGTGCCTGGAGTGCACGGGAAAAACTGTTTTTT	CAWSAREKLFF
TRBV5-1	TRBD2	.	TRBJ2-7	TGCGCCAGCAGTCAAACTAGCGGGGCATACGAGCAGTACTTC	CASSQTSGAYEQYF
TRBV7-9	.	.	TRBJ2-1	TGTGCCAGCAGCAAAGATTCAGGGTTCGTCTACAATGAGCAGTTCTTC	CASSKDSGFVYNEQFF
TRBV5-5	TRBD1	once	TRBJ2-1	TGTGCCAGCAGCCGAGACAGGGTCGAGCAGTTCTTC	CASSRDRVEQFF
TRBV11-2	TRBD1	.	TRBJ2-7	TGTGCCAGCAGCTTAAGAGGGGACAGCCCCTACGAGCAGTACTTC	CASSLRGDSPYEQYF
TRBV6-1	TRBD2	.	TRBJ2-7	TGTGCCAATTCCCCGGGACTATCTCTTTCCGAGCAGTACTTC	CANSPGLSLSEQYF
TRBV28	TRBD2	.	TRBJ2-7	TGTGCCAGCAGTGTCACTAGCGGGTCCTACGAGCAGTACTTC	CASSVTSGSYEQYF
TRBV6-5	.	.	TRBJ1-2	TGTGCCAGCAGTTACTCGAGTTGGGGGGACTTCTATGGCTACACCTTC	CASSYSSWGDFYGYTF
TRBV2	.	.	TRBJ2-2	TGTGCCAGCAGCAGTAGGGGGGCGGAGAGCGGGGAGCTGTTTTTT	CASSSRGAESGELFF